The clone carrying this T cell receptor (beta chain) showed up just a few times. Its antigen remains unidentified. The data are from a study of cytomegalovirus exposure and HLA in healthy donors. V lost 5 bases to trimming and J lost 1 base, with 15 bases between them. Germline CDR1 and CDR2: SGHTA and FQGTGA. This CDR3 is 15 amino acids long. Study results and caveats: Altogether, about 160 TCR beta chains were recorded as cytomegalovirus-associated.

PCR was performed using 60 Vbeta and 13 Jbeta primers. Generated by immunoSEQ multiplex PCR, the TCRdb table keeps only in-frame clones and is missing some. The sample has 160,000 or so clones; approximately 80% are singletons. Sequences were obtained from PBMCs. The chain couples TRBV7-3 to TRBJ2-7; unclear D gene. The TCR sequence derives from a woman in her late teens or twenties in good health and CMV-seronegative. The CDR3 DNA reads TGTGCCAGCAGCCCACAAACTAACCCATCCTACGAGCAGTACTTC. It specifies CASSPQTNPSYEQYF.